These 25 T cell receptor beta chains originate from one sample sequenced in a study of blood T cell repertoires in COVID-19. Data came from immunoSEQ multiplex PCR; TCRdb stores just in-frame clones and leaves some out. The sample holds about 140,000 clones; 65% to 85% are singletons and the top ten take less than 9%. Sequencing was done on a sample of peripheral blood. These receptors were taken from a man aged 25-40 years with COVID-19, enrolled during active disease.

The chain joins TRBV4-1 to TRBJ2-5, with D tentatively TRBD2 (6 bases). V lost 1 base and J 6 bases, leaving 9 bases between the germline ends. CDR1 is MGHRA, CDR2 YSYEKL, per germline. The length of the CDR3 is 13 residues. CDR3: CASSQVGSQTQYF. The CDR3 DNA is TGCGCCAGCAGCCAAGTCGGGAGTCAGACCCAGTACTTC.

This chain links TRBV9 with TRBJ2-1, with 8 nucleotides matching TRBD2. The germline CDR1 and CDR2 sequences are SGDLS and YYNGEE. This CDR3 is built from 15 residues. After removal of 7 bases from V and 8 bases from J, the junction contained 14 bases not matched to a gene. The CDR3 reads CASRGSGGPNHEQFF. CDR3 DNA: TGTGCCAGCCGGGGATCGGGAGGGCCGAACCATGAGCAGTTCTTC.

J is TRBJ2-2 and V is TRBV9; D is unresolved. The CDR3 runs to 16 residues. The germline CDR1 and CDR2 sequences are SGDLS and YYNGEE. V was cut by 2 bases and J by 0 bases, with 11 bases left in between. In DNA form, the CDR3 reads TGTGCCAGCAGCGTCCGGGTCCCCGCGAACACCGGGGAGCTGTTTTTT. Residues: CASSVRVPANTGELFF.

The genes are TRBV5-4 and TRBJ1-1; possibly TRBD1 for D (6 bases). V was pared by 4 bases and J by 5 bases, with 15 bases between. The CDR3 runs to 14 residues. Germline V gene sequence: CDR1 SGHNT, CDR2 YYREEE (reference sequence). CDR3: CASSRTGWDTEAFF. CDR3 coding DNA: TGTGCCAGCAGCCGAACAGGGTGGGATACTGAAGCTTTCTTT.

The CDR3 protein is CATSDDGNSPLHF. Written as DNA, the CDR3 is TGTGCCACCAGTGATGACGGGAATTCACCCCTCCACTTT. The chain links TRBV24-1 to TRBJ1-6; no definite D call. The germline V and J ends were trimmed by 3 bases and 7 bases, with 6 bases remaining between them. CDR3 length: 13 residues. The germline V gene has CDR1 KGHDR and CDR2 SFDVKD.

The rearrangement links TRBV18 to TRBJ2-3; no definite D call. With 2 bases removed from V and 2 bases from J, the gap between germline ends came to 5 bases. Germline V lookup: CDR1 KGHSH, CDR2 LQKENI. This CDR3 has 13 residues. In DNA form, the CDR3 reads TGTGCCAGCTCACCAGAGTCCACAGATACGCAGTATTTT. It translates to CASSPESTDTQYF. The whole variable domain, filled in from reference TRBV18 and TRBJ2-3, reads NAGVMQNPRHLVRRRGQEARLRCSPMKGHSHVYWYRQLPEEGLKFMVYLQKENIIDESGMPKERFSAEFPKEGPSILRIQQVVRGDSAAYFCASSPESTDTQYFGPGTRLTVL.

This rearrangement joins TRBV18 to TRBJ1-2; D is possibly TRBD1 (5 bases). V was pared by 3 bases and J by 6 bases, with 8 bases between. CDR3 length equals 12 residues. CDR1 and CDR2 from the germline V gene are KGHSH and LQKENI. CDR3 sequence: CASSPEGNGYTF. The CDR3 DNA follows: TGTGCCAGCTCACCGGAGGGGAATGGCTACACCTTC.

A single count supports this clone. The genes are TRBV4-2 and TRBJ2-2; possible D gene TRBD2, 6 bases. CDR1 is LGHNA, CDR2 YNFKEQ, per germline. V was trimmed by 0 bases and J by 3 bases, leaving 17 bases between them. This CDR3 region has 18 residues. The DNA of the CDR3 is TGTGCCAGCAGCCAAGATATGGGGGACTCACGTTACACCGGGGAGCTGTTTTTT. It translates to CASSQDMGDSRYTGELFF.

V gene TRBV13 combines with J gene TRBJ1-2, with D unclear. V was shortened by 6 bases and J by 4 bases, with 6 bases between the two germline ends. Germline lookup yields CDR1 PRHDT and CDR2 FYEKMQ (reference sequence). The CDR3 totals 11 residues. The CDR3 is CASSYSYGYTF. CDR3 coding DNA: TGTGCCAGCAGTTACTCCTATGGCTACACCTTC.

This clone was counted many times. The chain combines TRBV6-2 or TRBV6-3 with TRBJ2-7, with 9 bases matching TRBD1. Germline CDR1 reads MNHEY; CDR2 reads SVGEGT. The length of the CDR3 is 15 residues. Unmatched junction bases numbered 9, after V lost 5 bases and J lost 4 bases. This chain's CDR3 is CASSETGTGSYEQYF. CDR3 nucleotide sequence: TGTGCCAGCAGTGAGACGGGGACAGGGTCTTACGAGCAGTACTTC.

V usage is TRBV6-5 and J usage is TRBJ1-4; no firm D call. Trimming shortened V by 6 bases and J by 3 bases, and 8 bases separated the two germline ends. The CDR3 is 13 residues long. Germline V gives CDR1 MNHEY, CDR2 SVGAGI. The CDR3 sequence is CASRRLANEKLFF. As DNA, the CDR3 is TGTGCCAGCAGAAGACTTGCTAATGAAAAACTGTTTTTT.

V and J are TRBV25-1 and TRBJ2-1; D perhaps matches TRBD2 (6 bases). Germline V lookup: CDR1 MGHDK, CDR2 SYGVNS. V lost 3 bases and J lost 4, with 13 bases in between. This CDR3 spans 15 amino acids. The CDR3 loop is CASSERVGSYNEQFF. The DNA of the CDR3 is TGTGCCAGCAGTGAGAGGGTCGGGAGTTACAATGAGCAGTTCTTC.

The chain is built from TRBV15 and TRBJ2-3; 9 positions match TRBD1. V gave up 5 bases and J gave up 4 bases; unmatched junction bases: 10. This CDR3 has 16 amino acids. Germline V CDR1 and CDR2: LNHNV, YYDKDF (reference sequence). CDR3 in amino acids: CATSPRGTGRADTQYF. In nucleotides, the CDR3 is TGTGCCACCAGCCCACGGGGGACAGGGAGAGCAGATACGCAGTATTTT. The full variable domain, its missing parts supplied by reference TRBV15 and TRBJ2-3, is DAMVIQNPRYQVTQFGKPVTLSCSQTLNHNVMYWYQQKSSQAPKLLFHYYDKDFNNEADTPDNFQSRRPNTSFCFLDIRSPGLGDTAMYLCATSPRGTGRADTQYFGPGTRLTVL.

The V gene is TRBV11-2, the J gene TRBJ2-7, with TRBD2 as a possible D gene (6 bases). CDR1 and CDR2 from the germline V gene are SGHAT and FQNNGV. This CDR3 spans 14 amino acids. V lost 6 bases to trimming and J lost 4 bases, with 16 bases between them. In DNA form, the CDR3 reads TGTGCCAGCAGTCTAACCCGCGGGATTTACGAGCAGTACTTC. Protein: CASSLTRGIYEQYF.

The V and J genes are TRBV6-1 and TRBJ1-2; no definite D call. The length of the CDR3 is 15 residues. V lost 0 bases to trimming and J lost 8 bases, with 16 bases between them. Germline CDR1 and CDR2: MNHNS and SASEGT. This CDR3 is CASSEAPQAPLGYTF. The CDR3, as DNA: TGTGCCAGCAGTGAAGCTCCGCAGGCACCCCTGGGCTACACCTTC.

This clone was observed once. The V gene is TRBV7-8, the J gene TRBJ1-2; tentatively, D is TRBD1 (5 bases). The CDR3 length is 14 residues. Trimming cost V 3 bases and J 7 bases, with 15 bases left between them. Per germline, CDR1 SGHVS and CDR2 FQNEAQ. The CDR3 DNA follows: TGTGCCAGCAGCTTGGGTAATGGGGCTGGTGGCTACACCTTC. This codes for CASSLGNGAGGYTF.

The J gene is TRBJ1-4, the V gene TRBV30; 8 bases agree with TRBD1. Germline CDR1 reads GTSNPN; CDR2 reads SVGIG (reference sequence). This CDR3 is 15 amino acids long. J lost 1 base, V lost 1 base, and 2 bases had no gene match. For the CDR3, the DNA is TGTGCCTGGAGTGACGGACAGGGAACTAATGAAAAACTGTTTTTT. Translating gives CAWSDGQGTNEKLFF. The full variable domain, its missing parts supplied by reference TRBV30 and TRBJ1-4, is SQTIHQWPATLVQPVGSPLSLECTVEGTSNPNLYWYRQAAGRGLQLLFYSVGIGQISSEVPQNLSASRPQDRQFILSSKKLLLSDSGFYLCAWSDGQGTNEKLFFGSGTQLSVL.

The chain uses TRBV21-1 and TRBJ1-6; the table's TRBD1 call for D was not verified on the DNA. TRBV21-1 is reported as a pseudogene. This CDR3 is built from 21 residues. This chain's CDR3 is CASSKKDSRGYSKGWNSPLHF. CDR3 nucleotide sequence: TGTGCCAGCAGCAAAAAGGACTCCAGGGGTTATTCAAAGGGATGGAATTCACCCCTCCACTTT.

The CDR3 coding sequence is TGTGCCAGCAGCTTAGGGCAAGCGGACACTGAAGCTTTCTTT. This translates into CASSLGQADTEAFF. The gene calls are TRBV7-9 and TRBJ1-1; no clear D. The germline V and J ends were trimmed by 1 base and 3 bases, with 9 bases remaining between them. Germline loops: CDR1 SEHNR, CDR2 FQNEAQ (reference sequence). The CDR3 has 14 amino acids.

The chain couples TRBV11-1 to TRBJ2-3, with TRBD1 identical over 8 bases. The CDR3 is 14 amino acids. Germline values: CDR1 SGHAT, CDR2 FQDESV (reference sequence). After removal of 5 bases from V and 4 bases from J, the junction contained 5 bases not matched to a gene. The CDR3 region is CASSLDRGPDTQYF. CDR3 bases: TGTGCCAGCAGCCTTGACAGGGGCCCAGATACGCAGTATTTT.

The chain employs TRBV4-1 and TRBJ2-7, with D possibly TRBD1 on 6 matching bases. V was clipped by 1 base and J by 1 base, with 11 bases between them. The CDR3 extends over 15 amino acids. CDR1 and CDR2 (germline): MGHRA, YSYEKL. The CDR3 DNA follows: TGCGCCAGCAGCCAAGGAGTAGGGGGTTCCTACGAGCAGTACTTC. Amino acids: CASSQGVGGSYEQYF.

The chain joins TRBV28 to TRBJ1-2; possibly TRBD1 for D (5 bases). Between the trimmed V and J ends, which lost 7 bases and 4 bases, there was a span of 13 bases. From germline, CDR1 is MDHEN and CDR2 SYDVKM. The CDR3 is 13 amino acids. CDR3 sequence reads: CASNTQDTYGYTF. In DNA form, the CDR3 reads TGTGCCAGCAATACTCAGGACACCTATGGCTACACCTTC.

J is TRBJ2-1 and V is TRBV19; D possibly corresponds to TRBD2 (6 bases). The V and J ends lost 4 bases and 7 bases respectively, with 14 bases between them. The CDR3 sequence is 14 residues long. Germline V gives CDR1 LNHDA, CDR2 SQIVND (reference sequence). The CDR3, as DNA: TGTGCCAGTAGTACCCGGAGGGCCGGGAATGAGCAGTTCTTC. Its translation is CASSTRRAGNEQFF.

The chain carries TRBV10-1 and TRBJ2-5; TRBD1 agrees at 10 bases. This CDR3 is 16 amino acids long. Unmatched junction bases numbered 10, after V lost 4 bases and J lost 5 bases. Germline V gene data show CDR1 as WNHNN and CDR2 as SYGVQD (reference sequence). CDR3 residues: CASSVGTGAAEETQYF. The CDR3 DNA reads as TGCGCCAGCAGTGTTGGGACAGGGGCCGCCGAGGAGACCCAGTACTTC.

The chain has TRBV7-9 and TRBJ2-1, with 10 bases matching TRBD2. The trim removed 5 bases at V and 6 bases at J, leaving 4 bases unmatched. The CDR3 spans 14 residues. Per the germline V gene, CDR1 is SEHNR and CDR2 is FQNEAQ (reference sequence). The CDR3 DNA reads TGTGCCAGCAGCCTACGACTAGCGGGCAATGAGCAGTTCTTC. It yields the protein CASSLRLAGNEQFF.